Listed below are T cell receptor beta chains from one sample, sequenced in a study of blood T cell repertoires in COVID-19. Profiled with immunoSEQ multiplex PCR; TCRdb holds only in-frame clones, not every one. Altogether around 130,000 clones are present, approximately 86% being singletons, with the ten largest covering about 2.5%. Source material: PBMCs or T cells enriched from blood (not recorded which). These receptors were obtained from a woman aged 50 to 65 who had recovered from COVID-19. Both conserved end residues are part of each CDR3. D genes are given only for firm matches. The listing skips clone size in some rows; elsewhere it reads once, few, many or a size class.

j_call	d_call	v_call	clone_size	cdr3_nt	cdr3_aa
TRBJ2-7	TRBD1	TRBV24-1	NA	TGTGCCACCAGTGTGACAGGGTACGAGCAGTACTTC	CATSVTGYEQYF
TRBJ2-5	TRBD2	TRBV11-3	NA	TGTGCCAGCAGCTTAGGGGCCGGGACTAGCGGGGAAGAGACCCAGTACTTC	CASSLGAGTSGEETQYF
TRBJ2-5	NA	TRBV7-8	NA	TGTGCCAGCAGCTTAGGTGGGGCGCTTGTCCAAGAGACCCAGTACTTC	CASSLGGALVQETQYF
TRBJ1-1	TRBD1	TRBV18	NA	TGTGCCAGCTCACAAGGACAGGGGGCGAACACTGAAGCTTTCTTT	CASSQGQGANTEAFF
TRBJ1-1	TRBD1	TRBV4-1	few	TGCGCCAGCAGCCAAGATCTCGGAGACAGGGGGACTGAAGCTTTCTTT	CASSQDLGDRGTEAFF
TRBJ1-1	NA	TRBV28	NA	TGTGCCAGCAGGGGCCCACTGGGGGCAAACACTGAAGCTTTCTTT	CASRGPLGANTEAFF
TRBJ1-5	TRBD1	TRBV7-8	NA	TGTGCCAGCAGCTTAGGGACAGGGGCTAATCAGCCCCAGCATTTT	CASSLGTGANQPQHF
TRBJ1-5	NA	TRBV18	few	TGTGCCAGCTCACCGGCTGGTTCCAATCAGCCCCAGCATTTT	CASSPAGSNQPQHF
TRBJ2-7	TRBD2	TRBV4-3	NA	TGCGCCAGCAGCCAAAACAAATTAGCGGGGTTCTCCTACGAGCAGTACTTC	CASSQNKLAGFSYEQYF
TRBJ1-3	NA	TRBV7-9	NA	TGTGCCAGCAGCTTGGAGGCCAACTCCAGAGCCATATATTTT	CASSLEANSRAIYF
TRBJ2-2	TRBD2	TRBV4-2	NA	TGTGCCAGCAGCACTCGGACTAGCGTCCCCGGGGAGCTGTTTTTT	CASSTRTSVPGELFF
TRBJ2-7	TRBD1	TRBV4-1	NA	TGCGCCAGCAGCCAAGGAGGGACAGGGGGCGACGAGCAGTACTTC	CASSQGGTGGDEQYF
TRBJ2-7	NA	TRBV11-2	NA	TGTGCCAGCAGCTCGCCTAGACCGTACGAGCAGTACTTC	CASSSPRPYEQYF
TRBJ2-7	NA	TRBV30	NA	TGTGCCTGGAGTGAGGGGTTGGAGCAGTACTTC	CAWSEGLEQYF
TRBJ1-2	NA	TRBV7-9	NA	TGTGCCAGCAGCTTAGTAGCCTATGGCTACACCTTC	CASSLVAYGYTF
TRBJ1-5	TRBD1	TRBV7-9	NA	TGTGCCAGCAGCGTACAGGGGAATCAGCCCCAGCATTTT	CASSVQGNQPQHF
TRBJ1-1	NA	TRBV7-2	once	TGTGCCAGCAGCTTAGTTGCGGCAAGCACTGAAGCTTTCTTT	CASSLVAASTEAFF
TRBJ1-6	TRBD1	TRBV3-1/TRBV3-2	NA	TGTGCCAGCAGCCAAGGTTTAAGACAGGGTAATTCACTCCTCCACTTT	CASSQGLRQGNSLLHF
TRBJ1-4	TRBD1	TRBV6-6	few	TGTGCCAGCAGACTCACAGGGGGCGTTGAAAAACTGTTTTTT	CASRLTGGVEKLFF
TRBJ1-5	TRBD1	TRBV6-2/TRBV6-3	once	TGTGCCAGCAGCACCGGAGACAGGGGTCAGCCCCAGCATTTT	CASSTGDRGQPQHF
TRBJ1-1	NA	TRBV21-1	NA	TGTGCCAGCAGACAGGGATGGAACACTGAAGCTTTCTTT	CASRQGWNTEAFF
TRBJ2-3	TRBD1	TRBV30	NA	TGTGCCTGGACCCAAACGATAGGGGGCCTCGCAGATACGCAGTATTTT	CAWTQTIGGLADTQYF
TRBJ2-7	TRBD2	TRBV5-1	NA	TGCGCCAGCTCCGGGGGGGGGATATTTCGCTACGAGCAGTACTTC	CASSGGGIFRYEQYF
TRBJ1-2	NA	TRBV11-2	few	TGTGCCAGCAGCTTAGATCAGGGCAGGGCGGATGGCTACACCTTC	CASSLDQGRADGYTF
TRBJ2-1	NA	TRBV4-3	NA	TGCGCCAGCAGCCAAGATCCGGGGAACAATGAGCAGTTCTTC	CASSQDPGNNEQFF
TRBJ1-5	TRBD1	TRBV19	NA	TGTGCCAGTACGCCGGGCAGGGGGCTCTTCAATCAGCCCCAGCATTTT	CASTPGRGLFNQPQHF
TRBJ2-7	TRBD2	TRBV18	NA	TGTGCCAGCTCACCTGGACTAGCGGGGGGCGGGGAGCAGTACTTC	CASSPGLAGGGEQYF
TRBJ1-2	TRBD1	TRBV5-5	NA	TGTGCCAGCAGTTTGCTACAGGGGGCGTATGACTATGGCTACACCTTC	CASSLLQGAYDYGYTF
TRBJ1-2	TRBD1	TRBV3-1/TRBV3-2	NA	TGTGCCAGCAGCAGCCGGGACAGGGTTGCTGGCTACACCTTC	CASSSRDRVAGYTF
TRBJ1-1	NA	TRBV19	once	TGTGCCAGTAGTATCCCCGGGACAACCCACGGCGCTTTCTTT	CASSIPGTTHGAFF
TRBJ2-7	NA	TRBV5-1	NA	TGCGCCAGCAGCTTGGAGCAGGCCCCCTACGAGCAGTACTTC	CASSLEQAPYEQYF
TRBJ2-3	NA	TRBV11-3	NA	TGTGCCAGCAGCTCCACAGGCACAGATACGCAGTATTTT	CASSSTGTDTQYF
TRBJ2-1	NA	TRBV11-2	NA	TGTGCCAGCAGCCCCAGTGGCCGATTTTTATACAATGAGCAGTTCTTC	CASSPSGRFLYNEQFF
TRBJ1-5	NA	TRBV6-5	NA	TGTGCCAGCAGGAACAGGGAGGGTCAGCCCCAGCATTTT	CASRNREGQPQHF
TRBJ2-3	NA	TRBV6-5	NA	TGTGCCAGCAGTTACTCGAATTCGGGAATGGGAGATACGCAGTATTTT	CASSYSNSGMGDTQYF
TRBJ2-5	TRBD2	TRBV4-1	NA	TGCGCCAGCAAAGGGGGCGGGGGGGAAGAGACCCAGTACTTC	CASKGGGGEETQYF
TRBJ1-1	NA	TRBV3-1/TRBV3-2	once	TGTGCCAGCAGCTACCTAGACAGGACGAACACTGAAGCTTTCTTT	CASSYLDRTNTEAFF
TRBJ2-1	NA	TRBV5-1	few	TGCGCCAGCAGCCTGGACGGGTACAATGAGCAGTTCTTC	CASSLDGYNEQFF
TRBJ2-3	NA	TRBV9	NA	TGTGCCAGCAGCGTAGGCACTAGCTACACAGATACGCAGTATTTT	CASSVGTSYTDTQYF
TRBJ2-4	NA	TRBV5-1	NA	TGCGCCAGCAGCTTGGCCGGGGTAGCGGACAAAAACATTCAGTACTTC	CASSLAGVADKNIQYF
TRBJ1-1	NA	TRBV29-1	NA	TGCAGCGTCCGGGACACTGGGACTGAAGCTTTCTTT	CSVRDTGTEAFF
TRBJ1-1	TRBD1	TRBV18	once	TGTGCCAGCTCAAAATCGGACAGGTTTGACACTGAAGCTTTCTTT	CASSKSDRFDTEAFF